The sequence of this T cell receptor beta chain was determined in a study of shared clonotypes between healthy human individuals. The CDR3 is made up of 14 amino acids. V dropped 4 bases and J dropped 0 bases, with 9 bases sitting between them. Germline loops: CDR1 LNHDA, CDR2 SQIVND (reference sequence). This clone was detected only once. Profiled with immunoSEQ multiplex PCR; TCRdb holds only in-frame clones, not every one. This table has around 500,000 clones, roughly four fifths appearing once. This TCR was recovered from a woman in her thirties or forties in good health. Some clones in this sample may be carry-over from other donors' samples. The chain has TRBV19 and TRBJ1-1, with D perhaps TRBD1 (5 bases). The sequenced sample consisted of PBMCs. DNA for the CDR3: TGTGCCAGTAGTAGAGGACACGTGAACACTGAAGCTTTCTTT. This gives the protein CASSRGHVNTEAFF.